Listed here are 21 T cell receptor beta chains from one sample, sequenced in a study of shared clonotypes between healthy human individuals. This table comes from immunoSEQ multiplex PCR, and its TCRdb copy is limited to in-frame clones, with some not included. The table records over 2 million clones, 92% of them present only once. Sequences were obtained from naive CD4+ T cells from PBMCs. Subset noted: CD45RA+ positively selected. These receptors all come from a man between 18 and 29 years old in good health. Some clones in this sample may be carry-over from other donors' samples.

The V gene is TRBV19, the J gene TRBJ2-5, with 10 bases matching TRBD1. The CDR3 runs 16 residues. In germline, CDR1 is LNHDA, CDR2 SQIVND (reference sequence). V lost 5 bases, J lost 5 bases, and 11 bases stayed unmatched. In DNA, the CDR3 is TGTGCCAGTAGTGTTCGAACCGGGACAGGGGACGAGACCCAGTACTTC. It yields the protein CASSVRTGTGDETQYF.

The rearrangement links TRBV18 to TRBJ2-7; no definite D call. Germline V lookup: CDR1 KGHSH, CDR2 LQKENI. V was shortened by 3 bases and J by 1 base, with 13 bases between the two germline ends. The CDR3 loop spans 15 amino acids. This chain's CDR3 is CASSPVDGKSYEQYF. The CDR3 region has the DNA TGTGCCAGCTCACCCGTAGACGGCAAGTCCTACGAGCAGTACTTC.

The rearrangement links TRBV7-4 to TRBJ1-4, with unresolved D. Germline V gene data show CDR1 as SGHVT and CDR2 as SQSDAQ. CDR3 size: 17 residues. Trimming took 5 bases from V and 0 from J, leaving 16 bases between them. The CDR3: CASSGVAGRSTNEKLFF. For the CDR3, the DNA is TGTGCCAGCAGCGGCGTTGCCGGGAGATCAACTAATGAAAAACTGTTTTTT.

V usage is TRBV18 and J usage is TRBJ1-4; TRBD1 agrees at 7 bases. The CDR3 is 12 residues long. The germline CDR1 and CDR2 sequences are KGHSH and LQKENI. Trimming cost V 6 bases and J 10 bases; bases outside gene matches: 5. The CDR3: CASSRDRAKLFF. The CDR3 DNA reads TGTGCCAGCTCTCGAGACAGGGCAAAACTGTTTTTT.

The chain is built from TRBV2 and TRBJ2-1; D could derive from TRBD1 or TRBD2 (5 bases each). Per germline, CDR1 SNHLY and CDR2 FYNNEI. Trimming removed 6 bases at V and 10 bases at J, with 16 bases between. This CDR3 comprises 13 residues. The CDR3 sequence is CASRPGPPTEQFF. CDR3 DNA sequence: TGTGCCAGCAGACCGGGGCCCCCTACGGAGCAGTTCTTC.

The V and J genes are TRBV6-6 and TRBJ1-5; a possible D gene is TRBD1 (5 bases). The CDR3 has 15 amino acids. V lost 0 bases, J lost 11 bases, and 17 bases lay in between. CDR1 and CDR2 (germline): MNHNY, SVGAGI (reference sequence). The CDR3 region is CASSYSTGFGGAQHF. Here the CDR3 DNA reads TGTGCCAGCAGTTACTCGACCGGATTCGGGGGGGCCCAGCATTTT.

The gene calls are TRBV11-3 and TRBJ2-7; 7 bases are shared with TRBD1. With V trimmed by 6 bases and J by 3 bases, 8 bases remained unmatched. Per the germline V gene, CDR1 is SGHNT and CDR2 is YENEEA. This CDR3 spans 14 amino acids. Written as DNA, the CDR3 is TGTGCCAGCAGTGAAAGATCAGGGGGCTACGAGCAGTACTTC. It specifies CASSERSGGYEQYF.

The V gene is TRBV10-1, the J gene TRBJ2-3; TRBD2 matches at 10 bases. CDR3 length equals 18 residues. V was pared by 3 bases and J by 2 bases, with 11 bases of the junction left unmatched. Germline V gene data show CDR1 as WNHNN and CDR2 as SYGVQD (reference sequence). The CDR3 loop is CASSDRLAGALATDTQYF. DNA of the CDR3: TGCGCCAGCAGTGATCGGCTAGCGGGAGCCTTGGCCACAGATACGCAGTATTTT.

The chain has TRBV7-9 and TRBJ2-2; D might be TRBD1 (5 bases). CDR3 length equals 16 residues. The germline CDR1 and CDR2 sequences are SEHNR and FQNEAQ (reference sequence). Trimming shortened V by 4 bases and J by 0 bases, and 12 bases separated the two germline ends. The CDR3 protein is CASSSKGLSNTGELFF. CDR3 nucleotides: TGTGCCAGCAGCTCAAAGGGGCTCTCGAACACCGGGGAGCTGTTTTTT.

The gene calls are TRBV2 and TRBJ2-3; 9 nucleotides match TRBD2. V shed 1 base, J shed 4 bases, and the junction held 12 bases outside the gene matches. Germline lookup yields CDR1 SNHLY and CDR2 FYNNEI. This CDR3 region has 18 residues. Written as DNA, the CDR3 is TGTGCCAGCAGTGAAGTCCTAGCGGGGACGGGGAGCGCAGATACGCAGTATTTT. As protein: CASSEVLAGTGSADTQYF.

V usage is TRBV5-1 and J usage is TRBJ2-7; no reliable D call. The CDR3 runs to 13 residues. Germline-derived CDR1 and CDR2 are SGHRS and YFSETQ. V was trimmed by 2 bases and J by 3 bases, leaving 9 bases between them. The CDR3 DNA sequence: TGCGCCAGCAGCTTAGGCCACGACTACGAGCAGTACTTC. Its protein product is CASSLGHDYEQYF.

The V gene is TRBV5-1, the J gene TRBJ2-7; D unclear. Germline lookup yields CDR1 SGHRS and CDR2 YFSETQ. Trimming took 0 bases from V and 0 from J, leaving 10 bases between them. CDR3 length equals 15 residues. CDR3 bases: TGCGCCAGCAGCTTGGCCTTACAAAGCTCCTACGAGCAGTACTTC. It specifies CASSLALQSSYEQYF.

The V gene is TRBV19, the J gene TRBJ2-5; no definite D call. V was shortened by 0 bases and J by 7 bases, with 12 bases between the two germline ends. The CDR3 loop spans 14 amino acids. Germline CDR1 and CDR2: LNHDA and SQIVND (reference sequence). In nucleotides, the CDR3 is TGTGCCAGTAGTATAGAGCTAAAATGGGGGACCCAGTACTTC. Amino acids: CASSIELKWGTQYF.

The chain couples TRBV28 to TRBJ1-1, with TRBD1 as a possible D gene (5 bases). Germline V gene sequence: CDR1 MDHEN, CDR2 SYDVKM. This CDR3 spans 15 amino acids. V was pared by 3 bases and J by 1 base, with 12 bases between. DNA for the CDR3: TGTGCCAGCAGTTTGAGTCCAGGGACGAACACTGAAGCTTTCTTT. It encodes CASSLSPGTNTEAFF.

J is TRBJ2-2 and V is TRBV5-1, with D uncertain. The CDR3 contains 13 residues. Germline V CDR1 and CDR2: SGHRS, YFSETQ. The V and J ends lost 6 bases and 6 bases respectively, with 12 bases between them. The CDR3 protein is CASTQDAAGELFF. CDR3 in DNA: TGCGCCAGCACCCAGGACGCGGCCGGGGAGCTGTTTTTT. Full variable domain (rest looked up from reference TRBV5-1 and TRBJ2-2): KAGVTQTPRYLIKTRGQQVTLSCSPISGHRSVSWYQQTPGQGLQFLFEYFSETQRNKGNFPGRFSGRQFSNSRSEMNVSTLELGDSALYLCASTQDAAGELFFGEGSRLTVL.

The chain recombines TRBV5-6 with TRBJ2-3; no clear D. This CDR3 is built from 14 residues. V was cut by 4 bases and J by 1 base, with 10 bases left in between. Germline V gene data show CDR1 as SGHDT and CDR2 as YYEEEE. For the CDR3, the DNA is TGTGCCAGCAGCCACGGGCAGGGCACAGATACGCAGTATTTT. It specifies CASSHGQGTDTQYF. The full variable domain, in which reference TRBV5-6 and TRBJ2-3 provide the parts outside the CDR3, is DAGVTQSPTHLIKTRGQQVTLRCSPKSGHDTVSWYQQALGQGPQFIFQYYEEEERQRGNFPDRFSGHQFPNYSSELNVNALLLGDSALYLCASSHGQGTDTQYFGPGTRLTVL.

This chain links TRBV15 with TRBJ1-2, with D possibly being TRBD1 (6 bases). The CDR3 consists of 14 residues. V shed 1 base and J shed 10 bases, with 16 bases lying between them. Looked up from germline, CDR1 is LNHNV and CDR2 is YYDKDF (reference sequence). The chain's CDR3 is CATSRVGLGAPYTF. The DNA for the CDR3 is TGTGCCACCAGCAGAGTGGGCCTGGGGGCTCCCTACACCTTC.

This chain joins TRBV5-1 and TRBJ2-3; D unresolved. V was clipped by 1 base and J by 1 base, with 7 bases between them. The CDR3 length is 14 residues. Germline CDR1 reads SGHRS; CDR2 reads YFSETQ. The CDR3 coding sequence is TGCGCCAGCAGCTTGTTCCCCCGCACAGATACGCAGTATTTT. This encodes CASSLFPRTDTQYF.

The CDR3: CASGIRETQYF. In DNA, the CDR3 is TGTGCTAGTGGGATACGGGAGACCCAGTACTTC. This chain joins TRBV12-5 and TRBJ2-5; the D is unclear. CDR1 and CDR2 (germline): LGHNT, FRNRAP. The CDR3 extends over 11 amino acids. The V end was cut by 6 bases, the J end by 5 bases, with 7 bases between.

This clone occurred once. V gene TRBV5-1 combines with J gene TRBJ2-1, with 9 bases lining up with TRBD2. Trimming at V came to 0 bases and at J to 8 bases, leaving 9 bases not matched to a gene. CDR3 length equals 16 residues. The germline V gene encodes CDR1 SGHRS and CDR2 YFSETQ. Here the CDR3 reads CASSLEGTSIGDEQFF. In DNA form, the CDR3 reads TGCGCCAGCAGCTTGGAGGGGACTAGCATTGGAGATGAGCAGTTCTTC. Full variable domain (remainder filled in from reference TRBV5-1 and TRBJ2-1): KAGVTQTPRYLIKTRGQQVTLSCSPISGHRSVSWYQQTPGQGLQFLFEYFSETQRNKGNFPGRFSGRQFSNSRSEMNVSTLELGDSALYLCASSLEGTSIGDEQFFGPGTRLTVL.

The CDR3 spells CASSSHGGIYEQYF. CDR3 nucleotide sequence: TGTGCCAGCAGCTCCCACGGAGGGATCTACGAGCAGTACTTC. The chain uses TRBV4-2 and TRBJ2-7; D perhaps matches TRBD2 (6 bases). Trimming took 5 bases from V and 3 from J, leaving 14 bases between them. The V gene's germline CDR1 is LGHNA and CDR2 YNFKEQ. The length of the CDR3 is 14 residues.